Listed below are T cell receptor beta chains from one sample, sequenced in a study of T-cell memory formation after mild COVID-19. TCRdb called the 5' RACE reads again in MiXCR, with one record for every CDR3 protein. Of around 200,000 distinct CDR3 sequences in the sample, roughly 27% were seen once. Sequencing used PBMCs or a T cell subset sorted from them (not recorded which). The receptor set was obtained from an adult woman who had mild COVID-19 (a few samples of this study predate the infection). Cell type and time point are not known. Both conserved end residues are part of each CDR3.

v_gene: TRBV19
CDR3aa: CASSMRGLDTEAFF

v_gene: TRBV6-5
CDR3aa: CASRPGGENTEAFF

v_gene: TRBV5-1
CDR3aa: CASSFAGRGAANTGELFF

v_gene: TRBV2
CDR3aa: CASIGNAITPNYGYTF

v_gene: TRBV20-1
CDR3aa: CSVKRASGRRGTDTQYF

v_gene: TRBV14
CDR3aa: CASSLRTGYGYTF

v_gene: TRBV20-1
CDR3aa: CSASGRGQGLETQYF

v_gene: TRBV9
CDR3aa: CASSPRTSGSNGEQFF

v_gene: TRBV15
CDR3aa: CATSRDQGEAQYF

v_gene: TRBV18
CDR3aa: CASSPPSGNPLTDTQYF

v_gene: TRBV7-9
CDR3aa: CASSLFGSALTGELFF

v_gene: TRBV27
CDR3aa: CASTGVWTGEWAYNEQFF

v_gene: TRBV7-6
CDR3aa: CASSSYSDEETQYF

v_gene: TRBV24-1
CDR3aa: CATSETPNNQPQHF

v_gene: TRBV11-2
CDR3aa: CASSDPGTGSSYEQYF

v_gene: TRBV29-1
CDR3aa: CSVESQGAVETQYF

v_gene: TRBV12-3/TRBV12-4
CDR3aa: CASSFPGHTYGYTF

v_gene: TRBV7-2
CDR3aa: CASSRSSGTNEKLFF